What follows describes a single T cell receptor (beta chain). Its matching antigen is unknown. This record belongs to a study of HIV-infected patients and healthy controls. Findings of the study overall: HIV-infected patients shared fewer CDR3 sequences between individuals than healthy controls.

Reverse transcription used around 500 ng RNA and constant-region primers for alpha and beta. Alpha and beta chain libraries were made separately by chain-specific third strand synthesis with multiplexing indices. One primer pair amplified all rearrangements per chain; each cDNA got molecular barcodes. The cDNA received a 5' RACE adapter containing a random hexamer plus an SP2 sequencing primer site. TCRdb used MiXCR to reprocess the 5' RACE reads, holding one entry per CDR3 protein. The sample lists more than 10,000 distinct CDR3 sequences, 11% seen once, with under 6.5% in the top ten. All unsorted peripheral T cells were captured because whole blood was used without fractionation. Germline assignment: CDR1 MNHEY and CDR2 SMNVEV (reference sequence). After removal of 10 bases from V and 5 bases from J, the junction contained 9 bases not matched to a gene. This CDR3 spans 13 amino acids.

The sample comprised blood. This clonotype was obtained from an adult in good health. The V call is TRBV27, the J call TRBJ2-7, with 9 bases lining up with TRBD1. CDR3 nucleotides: TGTGCCACCTCCCGAGACAGGGGGAACGAGCAGTACTTC. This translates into CATSRDRGNEQYF.